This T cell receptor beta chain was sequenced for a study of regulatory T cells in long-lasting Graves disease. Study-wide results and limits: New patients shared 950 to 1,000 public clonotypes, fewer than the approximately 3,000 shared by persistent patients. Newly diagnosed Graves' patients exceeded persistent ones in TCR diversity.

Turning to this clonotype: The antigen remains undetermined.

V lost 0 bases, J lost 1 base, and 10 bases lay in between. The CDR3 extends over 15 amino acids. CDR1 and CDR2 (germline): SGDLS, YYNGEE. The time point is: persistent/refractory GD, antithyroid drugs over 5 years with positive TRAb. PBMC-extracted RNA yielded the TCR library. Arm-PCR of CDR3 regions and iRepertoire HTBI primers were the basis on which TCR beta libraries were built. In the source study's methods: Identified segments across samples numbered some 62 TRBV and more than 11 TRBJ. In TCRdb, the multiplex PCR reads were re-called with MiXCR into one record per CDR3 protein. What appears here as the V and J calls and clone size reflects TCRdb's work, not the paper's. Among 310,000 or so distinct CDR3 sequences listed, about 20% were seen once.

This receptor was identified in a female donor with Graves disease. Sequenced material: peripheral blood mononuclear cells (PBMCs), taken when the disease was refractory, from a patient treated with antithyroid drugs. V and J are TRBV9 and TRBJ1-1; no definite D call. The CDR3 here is CASSVGRTSNTEAFF. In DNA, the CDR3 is TGTGCCAGCAGCGTAGGCCGGACCTCGAACACTGAAGCTTTCTTT.